This TCR beta chain was sequenced in a study of blood T cell repertoires in COVID-19. In its sample, this clone was seen once. Sequencing used immunoSEQ multiplex PCR; TCRdb keeps in-frame clones, though not all of them. This sample has 70,000 or so clones, with over 65% found just once. This TCR came from a woman in her 70s with acute or convalescent COVID-19. Sequenced input: peripheral blood.

The CDR3 spells CASTRGQGQADTQYF. CDR3 nucleotide sequence: TGCGCCAGCACTCGAGGACAGGGTCAGGCAGATACGCAGTATTTT. V is TRBV5-1 and J is TRBJ2-3; 8 bases line up with TRBD1. Germline CDR1 SGHRS, CDR2 YFSETQ. V gave up 6 bases and J gave up 4 bases; unmatched junction bases: 10. This CDR3 is built from 15 residues.